A selection of T cell receptor beta chains follows, all from one sample in a study of TIL therapy for anti-PD-1-resistant metastatic lung cancer. Data came from immunoSEQ multiplex PCR; TCRdb stores just in-frame clones and leaves some out. In the table there are 25,000 to 30,000 clones, about 63% of which are singletons. The sample consisted of tumor tissue, taken at baseline. The receptors originated from a woman aged 25-80 years with non-small cell lung cancer. CDR3s include the opening cysteine and the closing phenylalanine or tryptophan. A D gene is named only where the DNA matches it firmly. A clone size is listed for some rows: how often the clone was seen (once, few, many), or a class if it is expanded.

V	size	D	J	DNA	CDR3
TRBV6-1	few	TRBD1	TRBJ2-7	TGTGCCAGCAGGGGGACAGGGCACCACGAGCAGTACTTC	CASRGTGHHEQYF
TRBV2	medium-sized	.	TRBJ1-1	TGTGCCAGCAGTGGATCGGGGAACACTGAAGCTTTCTTT	CASSGSGNTEAFF
TRBV6-8	.	.	TRBJ2-5	TGTGCCAGCAGTTACTCGACGCCGGGCTATGAGACCCAGTACTTC	CASSYSTPGYETQYF
TRBV4-1	.	.	TRBJ2-3	TGCGCCAGCAGCCAAGTTACACAAGGAACAGATACGCAGTATTTT	CASSQVTQGTDTQYF
TRBV27	few	TRBD1	TRBJ2-7	TGTGCCAGCCGTTATCGGGACAGGTCCTACGAGCAGTACTTC	CASRYRDRSYEQYF
TRBV11-3	.	TRBD2	TRBJ2-3	TGTGCCAGCAGCACTCTAGCGGGAGTGGGCACAGATACGCAGTATTTT	CASSTLAGVGTDTQYF
TRBV11-2	.	TRBD2	TRBJ2-5	TGTGCCAGCAGCTTAGATGGCGGGAGTGGAAACTTC	CASSLDGGSGNF
TRBV19	.	.	TRBJ1-5	TGTGCCAGTAGTTCGACAGGAATTCGTAGCAATCAGCCCCAGCATTTT	CASSSTGIRSNQPQHF
TRBV6-5	once	TRBD1	TRBJ1-2	TGTGCCAGCAGCCGAGCTGGACAGGATCTATATGGCTACACCTTC	CASSRAGQDLYGYTF
TRBV7-2	.	.	TRBJ2-1	TGTGCCAGCAGCCAGAGTATAAGCTCCTACAATGAGCAGTTCTTC	CASSQSISSYNEQFF
TRBV7-9	.	TRBD1	TRBJ1-1	TGTGCCAGCAGCTTAGGACGGACAGGGCGGGGGACTGAAGCTTTCTTT	CASSLGRTGRGTEAFF
TRBV7-6	.	.	TRBJ1-1	TGTGCCAGCAGCCGGGGTCCGGCAAATGAAGCTTTCTTT	CASSRGPANEAFF
TRBV7-2	.	.	TRBJ2-1	TGTGCCAGCAGCGAGACTACCTACAATGAGCAGTTCTTC	CASSETTYNEQFF
TRBV2	.	.	TRBJ2-7	TGTGCCAGCAGTCTGACCTACGAGCAGTACTTC	CASSLTYEQYF
TRBV15	.	TRBD2	TRBJ2-3	TGTGCCACCACAGCGGGAGCAGCTAGCACAGATACGCAGTATTTT	CATTAGAASTDTQYF
TRBV25-1	.	TRBD1	TRBJ2-2	TGTGCCAGCAGTATCACAGGGGTGGGGACCGGGGAGCTGTTTTTT	CASSITGVGTGELFF
TRBV29-1	.	TRBD1	TRBJ1-1	TGCAGCGCGGGACAGCAAAACACTGAAGCTTTCTTT	CSAGQQNTEAFF
TRBV11-2	.	.	TRBJ2-2	TGTGCCAGCAGCTTAGGGAGGGCGAACACCGGGGAGCTGTTTTTT	CASSLGRANTGELFF
TRBV11-2	once	.	TRBJ2-3	TGTGCCAGCAGCTTAGGGGGCGGGCCAGATATGCAGTATTTT	CASSLGGGPDMQYF
TRBV5-1	few	TRBD2	TRBJ2-2	TGCGCCAGCAGCCTTGGGACTAGCGGGAGTATCGGGGAGCTGTTTTTT	CASSLGTSGSIGELFF
TRBV5-8	.	TRBD2	TRBJ2-5	TGTGCCAGCAGCTTGGCTAGGACTAGCGAGAAGGAGACCCAGTACTTC	CASSLARTSEKETQYF
TRBV6-6	once	TRBD1	TRBJ1-2	TGTGCCAGCAGTCCTAATGCAGGGACAGGGAGCGGCTACACCTTC	CASSPNAGTGSGYTF
TRBV12-5	few	TRBD2	TRBJ2-7	TGTGCTAGTGGTTTGACACTAGCGCCCTACGAGCAGTACTTC	CASGLTLAPYEQYF
TRBV27	.	TRBD2	TRBJ2-3	TGTGCCAGCAGTAGAAGGACTAGCGGGGACAATCCTCGGTATTTT	CASSRRTSGDNPRYF
TRBV7-2	.	.	TRBJ2-1	TGTGCCAGCAGTTTTTCCCTGGACACTCGCAATGAGCAGTTCTTC	CASSFSLDTRNEQFF
TRBV30	.	.	TRBJ1-1	TGTGCCTCCGGGGGTTTCGGGAACACTGAAGCTTTCTTT	CASGGFGNTEAFF
TRBV27	.	TRBD2	TRBJ2-5	TGTGCCAGCAGTCCCCGGACTAGCGGGCAAGGGGTGGGAGAGACCCAGTACTTC	CASSPRTSGQGVGETQYF
TRBV29-1	.	.	TRBJ2-3	TGCAGCGCCCTTAGGGGAGGTCCCACAGATACGCAGTATTTT	CSALRGGPTDTQYF
TRBV10-3	few	TRBD2	TRBJ2-1	TGTGCCATCAGTGGGGGACTAGCGGAGCCCTACAATGAGCAGTTCTTC	CAISGGLAEPYNEQFF
TRBV18	.	TRBD2	TRBJ2-7	TGTGCCAGCTCACCAAGCCCTTCGAGCGGGAAGGGGTCCTACGAGCAGTACTTC	CASSPSPSSGKGSYEQYF
TRBV7-2	.	.	TRBJ1-5	TGTGCCAGCAGCCCTAGCAATCAGCCCCAGCATTTT	CASSPSNQPQHF
TRBV7-7	.	.	TRBJ2-1	TGTGCCAGCAGCCTGGGACCTTACAATGAGCAGTTCTTC	CASSLGPYNEQFF
TRBV5-1	.	TRBD2	TRBJ2-2	TGCGCCAGCAGCCCCGGGACTAGCGGGATAAGCGGGGAGCTGTTTTTT	CASSPGTSGISGELFF
TRBV10-3	.	.	TRBJ1-5	TGTGCCATCAGTGCGTTAGGGGGTCAGCCCCAGCATTTT	CAISALGGQPQHF
TRBV19	.	.	TRBJ1-5	TGTGCCAGTAGTCTGGGGATAATTAATCAGCCCCAGCATTTT	CASSLGIINQPQHF
TRBV29-1	.	TRBD2	TRBJ2-5	TGCAGCGTTTCGACTCTTAGCGGGATCTGGGTTGGGGAGACCCAGTACTTC	CSVSTLSGIWVGETQYF
TRBV2	once	.	TRBJ2-2	TGTGCCAGCACCTCCCCCGGTAGGGGGGTTAACACCGGGGAGCTGTTTTTT	CASTSPGRGVNTGELFF
TRBV7-6	few	TRBD2	TRBJ2-7	TGTGCCAGCAGCATCGGTTCTAGCGGACCCTACGAGCAGTACTTC	CASSIGSSGPYEQYF
TRBV30	.	.	TRBJ1-1	TGTGCCTGGAGGGACAGATTCACTGAAGCTTTCTTT	CAWRDRFTEAFF
TRBV30	.	.	TRBJ1-4	TGTGCCTGGAGTCCAGGGGTGGATTTGTTTTTT	CAWSPGVDLFF
TRBV7-2	.	TRBD1	TRBJ1-3	TGTGCCAGCAGCCCGGGCCCCGACAGGGCTGGAAACACCATATATTTT	CASSPGPDRAGNTIYF
TRBV20-1	.	.	TRBJ2-3	TGCAGTGCTAGCACAGATACGCAGTATTTT	CSASTDTQYF
TRBV6-1	few	.	TRBJ1-1	TGTGCCAGCAGTGAACGAAGGGGGTCCGAAGCTTTCTTT	CASSERRGSEAFF
TRBV6-1	.	TRBD2	TRBJ2-7	TGTGCCAGCCGGGACTATCAGAGCTCCTACGAGCAGTACTTC	CASRDYQSSYEQYF
TRBV23-1	.	TRBD1	TRBJ1-2	TGCGCCAGCAGTCAATCCGCAGGGGGGAATAGTGGCTACACCTTC	CASSQSAGGNSGYTF
TRBV6-1	.	.	TRBJ1-5	TGTGCCAGCAGTGAAGCGACGATAAATCAGCCCCAGCATTTT	CASSEATINQPQHF
TRBV19	.	.	TRBJ2-6	TGTGCCAGTAGTATTACCGGAAGGGACGCCAGCTCTGGGGCCAACGTCCTGACTTTC	CASSITGRDASSGANVLTF
TRBV7-8	.	TRBD1	TRBJ2-6	TGTGCCAGCAGCCTCGGGACAGGTTCTGGGGCCAACGTCCTGACTTTC	CASSLGTGSGANVLTF
TRBV19	.	TRBD2	TRBJ2-3	TGTGCCAGTAGGACTAGCGGCAGCACAGATACGCAGTATTTT	CASRTSGSTDTQYF
TRBV19	few	.	TRBJ2-6	TGTGCCAGTCAACCTTCTGGGGCCAACGTCCTGACTTTC	CASQPSGANVLTF
TRBV6-1	medium-sized	.	TRBJ2-5	TGTGCCAGTACGATGGCCCGCCAAGAGACCCAGTACTTC	CASTMARQETQYF
TRBV6-5	.	TRBD1	TRBJ1-2	TGTGCCAGCGGGAGGACAGGGGGCTATGGCTACACCTTC	CASGRTGGYGYTF
TRBV6-1	few	.	TRBJ1-1	TGTGCCAGCAATGCGCAGGGCGCCAACACTGAAGCTTTCTTT	CASNAQGANTEAFF
TRBV30	.	.	TRBJ1-5	TGTGCCTGGAGTGTGGGAAACCATCAGCCCCAGCATTTT	CAWSVGNHQPQHF
TRBV12-5	.	.	TRBJ1-1	TGTGCTAGTGGTTTGCCACAGAACACTGAAGCTTTCTTT	CASGLPQNTEAFF
TRBV30	.	.	TRBJ2-1	TGTGCCTGGAACCCAGGGTTAGGTAATGAGCAGTTCTTC	CAWNPGLGNEQFF
TRBV9	.	.	TRBJ2-5	TGTGCCAGCAGCGTAACGGGGAAACAAGAGACCCAGTACTTC	CASSVTGKQETQYF
TRBV11-2	few	.	TRBJ1-2	TGTGCCAGCAGGGATTCCGGGACTGATGGCTACACCTTC	CASRDSGTDGYTF
TRBV19	.	.	TRBJ2-5	TGTGCCAGTAGTATCTTTGCCGGTGGGACCCAGTACTTC	CASSIFAGGTQYF